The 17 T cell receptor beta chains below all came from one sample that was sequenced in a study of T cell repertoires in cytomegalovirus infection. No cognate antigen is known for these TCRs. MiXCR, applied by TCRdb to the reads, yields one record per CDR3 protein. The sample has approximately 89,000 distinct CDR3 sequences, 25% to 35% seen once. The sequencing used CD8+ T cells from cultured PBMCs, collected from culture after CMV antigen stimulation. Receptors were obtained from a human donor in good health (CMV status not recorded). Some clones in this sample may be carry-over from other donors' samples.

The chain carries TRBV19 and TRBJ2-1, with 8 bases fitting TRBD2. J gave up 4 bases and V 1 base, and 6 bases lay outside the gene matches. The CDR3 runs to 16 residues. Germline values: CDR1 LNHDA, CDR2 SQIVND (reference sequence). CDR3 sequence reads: CASSIANGGVYNEQFF. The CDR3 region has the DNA TGTGCCAGTAGTATAGCAAACGGGGGGGTATACAATGAGCAGTTCTTC.

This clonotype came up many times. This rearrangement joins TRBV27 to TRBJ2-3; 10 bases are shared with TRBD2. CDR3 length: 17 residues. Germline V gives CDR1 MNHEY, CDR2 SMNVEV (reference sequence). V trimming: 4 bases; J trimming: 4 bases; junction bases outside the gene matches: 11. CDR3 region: CASSSRPGLAYSDTQYF. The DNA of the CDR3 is TGTGCCAGCAGTTCTCGACCGGGACTAGCGTATTCAGATACGCAGTATTTT.

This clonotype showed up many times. The CDR3 coding sequence is TGTGCCAGCAGCTCTCCGTGGGCAGATGTTTACGAGCAGTACTTC. Protein sequence: CASSSPWADVYEQYF. This chain connects TRBV28 to TRBJ2-7, with D uncertain. The CDR3 has 15 residues. With 6 bases removed from V and 4 bases from J, the gap between germline ends came to 19 bases. Germline V CDR1 and CDR2: MDHEN, SYDVKM.

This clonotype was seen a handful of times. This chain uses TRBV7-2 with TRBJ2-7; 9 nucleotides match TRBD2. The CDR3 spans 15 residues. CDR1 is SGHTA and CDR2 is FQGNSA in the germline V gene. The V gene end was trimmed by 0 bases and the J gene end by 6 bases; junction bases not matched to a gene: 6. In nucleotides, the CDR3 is TGTGCCAGCAGCTTAGCGTGGCTAGCGGGGCTCGAGCAGTACTTC. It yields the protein CASSLAWLAGLEQYF.

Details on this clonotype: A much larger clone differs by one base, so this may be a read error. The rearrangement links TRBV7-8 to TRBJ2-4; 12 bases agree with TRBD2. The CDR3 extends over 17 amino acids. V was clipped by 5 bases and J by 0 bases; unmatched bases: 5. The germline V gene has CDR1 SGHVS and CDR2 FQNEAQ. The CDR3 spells CASSELAGGAAKNIQYF. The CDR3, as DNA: TGTGCCAGCAGCGAACTAGCGGGGGGAGCAGCCAAAAACATTCAGTACTTC.

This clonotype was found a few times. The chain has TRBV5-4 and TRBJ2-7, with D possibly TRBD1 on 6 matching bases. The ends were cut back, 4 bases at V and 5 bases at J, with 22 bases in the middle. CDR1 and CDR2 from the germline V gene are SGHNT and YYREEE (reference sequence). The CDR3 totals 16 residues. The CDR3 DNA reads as TGTGCCAGCAGCCAGACCGTAACAGGGTTTGCCCACGAGCAGTACTTC. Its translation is CASSQTVTGFAHEQYF.

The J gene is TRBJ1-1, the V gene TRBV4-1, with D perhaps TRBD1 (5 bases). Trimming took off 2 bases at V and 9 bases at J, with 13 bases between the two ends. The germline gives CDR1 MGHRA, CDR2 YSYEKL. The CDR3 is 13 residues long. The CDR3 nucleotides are TGCGCCAGCAGCCAAACGTCGGGGCTACAAGCTTTCTTT. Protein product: CASSQTSGLQAFF.

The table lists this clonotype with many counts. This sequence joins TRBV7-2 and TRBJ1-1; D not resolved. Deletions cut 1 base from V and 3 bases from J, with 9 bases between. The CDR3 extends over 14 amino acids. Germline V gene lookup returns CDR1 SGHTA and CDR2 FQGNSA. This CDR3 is CASSLETRDTEAFF. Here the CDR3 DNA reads TGTGCCAGCAGCTTAGAAACGAGGGACACTGAAGCTTTCTTT.

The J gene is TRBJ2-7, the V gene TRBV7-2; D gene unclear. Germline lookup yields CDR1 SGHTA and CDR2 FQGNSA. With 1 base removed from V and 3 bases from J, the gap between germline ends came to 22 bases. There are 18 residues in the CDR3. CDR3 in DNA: TGTGCCAGCAGCTTAGATGGGGTTTTGACCCCCCCTCTCTACGAGCAGTACTTC. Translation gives CASSLDGVLTPPLYEQYF.

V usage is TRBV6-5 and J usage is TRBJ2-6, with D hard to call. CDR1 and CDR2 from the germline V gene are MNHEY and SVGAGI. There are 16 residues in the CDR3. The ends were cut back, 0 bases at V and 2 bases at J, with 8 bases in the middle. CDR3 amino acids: CASSYSIGTGANVLTF. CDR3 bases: TGTGCCAGCAGTTACTCGATAGGGACTGGGGCCAACGTCCTGACTTTC.

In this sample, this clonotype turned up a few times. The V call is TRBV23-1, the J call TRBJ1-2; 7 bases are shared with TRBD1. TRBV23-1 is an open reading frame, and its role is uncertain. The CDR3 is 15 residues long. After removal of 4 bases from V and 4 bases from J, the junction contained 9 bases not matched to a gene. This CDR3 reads CASSRHRGPLYGYTF. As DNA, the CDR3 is TGCGCCAGCAGTCGCCACAGGGGCCCCCTCTATGGCTACACCTTC.

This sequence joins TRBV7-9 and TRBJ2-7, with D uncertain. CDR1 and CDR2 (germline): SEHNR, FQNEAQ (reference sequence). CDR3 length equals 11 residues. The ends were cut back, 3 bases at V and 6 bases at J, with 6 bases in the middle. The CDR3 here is CASSLAAEQYF. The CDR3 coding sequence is TGTGCCAGCAGCTTGGCAGCCGAGCAGTACTTC.

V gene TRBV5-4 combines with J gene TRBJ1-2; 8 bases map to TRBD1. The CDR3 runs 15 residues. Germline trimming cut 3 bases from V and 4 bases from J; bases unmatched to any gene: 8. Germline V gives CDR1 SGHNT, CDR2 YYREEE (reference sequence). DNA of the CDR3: TGTGCCAGCAGCTCTTCAGGGGGCTGGGTCTATGGCTACACCTTC. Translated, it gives CASSSSGGWVYGYTF.

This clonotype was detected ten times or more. CDR3 nucleotide sequence: TGTGCCAGCAGCTTTACCCCGGGACGGCCTGCCAATGAGCAGTTCTTC. Protein product: CASSFTPGRPANEQFF. The chain is built from TRBV7-6 and TRBJ2-1, with D perhaps being TRBD1 or TRBD2 (5 bases each). This CDR3 region has 16 residues. Germline assignment: CDR1 SGHVS and CDR2 FNYEAQ. V was shortened by 3 bases and J by 6 bases, with 18 bases between the two germline ends.

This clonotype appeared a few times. CDR3 sequence reads: CASSTSNRGDYGYTF. In DNA form, the CDR3 reads TGTGCCAGTAGTACTAGCAACAGGGGTGACTATGGCTACACCTTC. This rearrangement joins TRBV19 to TRBJ1-2, with 7 bases that match TRBD1. This CDR3 spans 15 amino acids. CDR1 is LNHDA, CDR2 SQIVND, per germline (reference sequence). J gave up 3 bases and V 4 bases, and 8 bases lay outside the gene matches.

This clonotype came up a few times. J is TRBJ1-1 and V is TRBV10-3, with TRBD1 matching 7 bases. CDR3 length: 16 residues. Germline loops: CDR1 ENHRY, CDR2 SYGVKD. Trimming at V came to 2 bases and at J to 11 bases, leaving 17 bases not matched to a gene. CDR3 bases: TGTGCCATCAGTGAGAGAGGAGGGGGCGAGGACCTGAGGGCTTTCTTT. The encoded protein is CAISERGGGEDLRAFF.

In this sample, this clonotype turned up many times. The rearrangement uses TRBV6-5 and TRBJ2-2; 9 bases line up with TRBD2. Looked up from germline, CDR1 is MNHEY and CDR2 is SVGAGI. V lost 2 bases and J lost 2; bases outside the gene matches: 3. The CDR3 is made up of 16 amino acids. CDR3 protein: CASSYVAGANTGELFF. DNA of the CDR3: TGTGCCAGCAGTTACGTAGCGGGGGCAAACACCGGGGAGCTGTTTTTT.